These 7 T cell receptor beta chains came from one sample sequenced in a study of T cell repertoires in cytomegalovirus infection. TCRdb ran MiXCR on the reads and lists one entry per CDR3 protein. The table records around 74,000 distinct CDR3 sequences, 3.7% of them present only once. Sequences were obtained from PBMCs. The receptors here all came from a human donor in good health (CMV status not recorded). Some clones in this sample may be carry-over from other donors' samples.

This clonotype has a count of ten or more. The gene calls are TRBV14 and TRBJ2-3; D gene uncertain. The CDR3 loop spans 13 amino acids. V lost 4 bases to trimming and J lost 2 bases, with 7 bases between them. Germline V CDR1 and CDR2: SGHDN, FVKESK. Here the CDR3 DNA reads TGTGCCAGCAGCCGCCTAAACACAGATACGCAGTATTTT. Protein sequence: CASSRLNTDTQYF.

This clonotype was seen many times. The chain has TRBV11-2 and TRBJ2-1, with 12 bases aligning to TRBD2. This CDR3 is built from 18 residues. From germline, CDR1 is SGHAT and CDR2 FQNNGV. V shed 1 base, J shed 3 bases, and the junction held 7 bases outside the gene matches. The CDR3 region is CASSLALRLAGVYNEQFF. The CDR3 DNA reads TGTGCCAGCAGCTTAGCCCTCCGACTAGCGGGGGTCTACAATGAGCAGTTCTTC.

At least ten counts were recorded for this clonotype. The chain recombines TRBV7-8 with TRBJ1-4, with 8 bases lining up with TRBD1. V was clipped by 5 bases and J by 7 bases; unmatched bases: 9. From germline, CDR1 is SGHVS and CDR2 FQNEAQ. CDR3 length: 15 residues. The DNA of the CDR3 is TGTGCCAGCAGCCAATCCAGGGGGCCTGTTGAAAAACTGTTTTTT. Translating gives CASSQSRGPVEKLFF.

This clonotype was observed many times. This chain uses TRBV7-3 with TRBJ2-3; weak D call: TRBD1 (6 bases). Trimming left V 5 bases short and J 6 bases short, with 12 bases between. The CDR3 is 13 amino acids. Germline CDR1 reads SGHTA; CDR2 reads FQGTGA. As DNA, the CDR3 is TGTGCCAGCAGCGGCAACCAGGGGGATACGCAGTATTTT. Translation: CASSGNQGDTQYF.

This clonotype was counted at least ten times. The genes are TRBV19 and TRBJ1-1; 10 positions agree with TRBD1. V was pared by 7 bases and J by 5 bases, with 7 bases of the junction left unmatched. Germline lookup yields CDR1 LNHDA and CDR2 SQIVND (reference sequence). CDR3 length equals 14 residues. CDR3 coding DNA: TGTGCCAGTACCATCCGGGACAGGGGTACTGAAGCTTTCTTT. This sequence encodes CASTIRDRGTEAFF.

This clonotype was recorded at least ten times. Here the CDR3 reads CASSPRMQPENTEAFF. The CDR3 nucleotides are TGTGCCAGCAGCCCACGAATGCAGCCAGAGAACACTGAAGCTTTCTTT. The gene calls are TRBV7-9 and TRBJ1-1; no clear D gene. Trimming removed 5 bases at V and 1 base at J, with 17 bases between. The germline CDR1 and CDR2 sequences are SEHNR and FQNEAQ (reference sequence). CDR3 length equals 16 residues.

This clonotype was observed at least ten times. This CDR3 reads CASSSIIGTEAFF. As DNA, the CDR3 is TGTGCCAGCAGCTCTATTATAGGTACTGAAGCTTTCTTT. The chain carries TRBV5-4 and TRBJ1-1; no definite D call. V dropped 3 bases and J dropped 5 bases, with 11 bases sitting between them. Germline lookup yields CDR1 SGHNT and CDR2 YYREEE (reference sequence). The CDR3 runs 13 residues.